Listed below are T cell receptor beta chains from one sample, sequenced in a study of blood T cell repertoires in COVID-19. TCRdb's table, derived via immunoSEQ multiplex PCR, lists solely in-frame clones and lacks some. The sample shows tens of thousands of clones, roughly 90% of them seen only once. The sample comprised peripheral blood. These receptors all come from a human donor in a cohort sampled during active COVID-19. CDR3s include the opening cysteine and the closing phenylalanine or tryptophan. D genes are given only for firm matches. The size of a clone is reported for some rows only, either as once, few or many, or as a class for expanded clones.

d_call,j_call,cdr3_length,v_call,clone_size,cdr3_nt,cdr3_aa
-,TRBJ1-5,12,TRBV10-3,-,TGTGCCATCAGTGAGCCGGATCAGCCCCAGCATTTT,CAISEPDQPQHF
TRBD2,TRBJ2-1,15,TRBV3-1/TRBV3-2,-,TGTGCCAGCAGCCAAGCTCAGCGGGGGTACAATGAGCAGTTCTTC,CASSQAQRGYNEQFF
-,TRBJ2-1,13,TRBV10-3,-,TGTGCCATCAGCCTGGAGAGCTACAATGAGCAGTTCTTC,CAISLESYNEQFF
-,TRBJ2-7,13,TRBV5-6,-,TGTGCCAGCAGCTTGGACATCCCCTACGAGCAGTACTTC,CASSLDIPYEQYF
TRBD2,TRBJ2-7,16,TRBV19,-,TGTGCCAGTAGTTCCTCGAGCGGGAGAGGGGTATACGAGCAGTACTTC,CASSSSSGRGVYEQYF
TRBD2,TRBJ2-7,15,TRBV11-2,-,TGTGCCAGCAGTGGCCATAGCGGGAGGACCTACGAGCAGTACTTC,CASSGHSGRTYEQYF
-,TRBJ1-2,12,TRBV18,-,TGTGCCAGCTCACCGTCGGGTGGAGGCTACACCTTC,CASSPSGGGYTF
-,TRBJ2-1,14,TRBV6-5,-,TGTGCCAGCAGTTACTCCGGGACATACAATGAGCAGTTCTTC,CASSYSGTYNEQFF
-,TRBJ2-7,11,TRBV5-6,few,TGTGCCAGCAGCTCCACGCGGGAGCAGTACTTC,CASSSTREQYF
TRBD1,TRBJ1-1,11,TRBV20-1,-,TGTAGGGTACACAGGGGCACTGAAGCTTTCTTT,CRVHRGTEAFF
-,TRBJ2-1,16,TRBV2,-,TGTGCCAGCAGTGAGGAGGCGCCCAGGATTTTCAATGAGCAGTTCTTC,CASSEEAPRIFNEQFF
-,TRBJ1-1,11,TRBV25-1,-,TGTGCCAGCAGTGAATACGGGGAAGCTTTCTTT,CASSEYGEAFF
-,TRBJ2-7,17,TRBV27,-,TGTGCCAGCAGTTACTCAGGGGCTAGCCCCCTTTCCTACGAGCAGTACTTC,CASSYSGASPLSYEQYF
TRBD1,TRBJ1-1,14,TRBV30,-,TGTGCCTGGAGTTTGGGACAGTGGGGCACTGAAGCTTTCTTT,CAWSLGQWGTEAFF
-,TRBJ2-7,16,TRBV27,-,TGTGCCAGCAGTCTACGTCCGGGGGGCCAATCCTACGAGCAGTACTTC,CASSLRPGGQSYEQYF
TRBD2,TRBJ2-1,17,TRBV7-6,-,TGTGCCAGCAGCGAGCTGCCGGGACTAGATACCTGGAATGAGCAGTTCTTC,CASSELPGLDTWNEQFF
-,TRBJ2-5,15,TRBV7-3,-,TGTGCCAGCAGCTTAGGCCTAGGGGCCCAAGAGACCCAGTACTTC,CASSLGLGAQETQYF
-,TRBJ2-1,15,TRBV10-2,-,TGCGCCAGCAGTGCCCCCGGGAGCTCCTACAATGAGCAGTTCTTC,CASSAPGSSYNEQFF
TRBD1,TRBJ2-7,15,TRBV20-1,-,TGCAGTGCTAGTAACGTTGACACAGGGGTCTCCGAGCAGTACTTC,CSASNVDTGVSEQYF
-,TRBJ1-4,15,TRBV9,-,TGTGCCAGCAGCGCCACAGGGTTGACTAATGAAAAACTGTTTTTT,CASSATGLTNEKLFF